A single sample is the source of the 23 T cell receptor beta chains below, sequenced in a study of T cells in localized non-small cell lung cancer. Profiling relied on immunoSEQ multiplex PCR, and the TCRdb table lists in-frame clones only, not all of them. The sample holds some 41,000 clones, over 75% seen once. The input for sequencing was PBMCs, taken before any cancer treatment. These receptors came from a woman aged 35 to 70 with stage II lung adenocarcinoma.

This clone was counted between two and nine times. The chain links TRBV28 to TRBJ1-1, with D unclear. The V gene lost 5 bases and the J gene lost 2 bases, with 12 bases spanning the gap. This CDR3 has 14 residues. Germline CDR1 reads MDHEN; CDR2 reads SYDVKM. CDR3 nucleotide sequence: TGTGCCAGCAGTCCAGGCGGCCTCAACACTGAAGCTTTCTTT. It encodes CASSPGGLNTEAFF.

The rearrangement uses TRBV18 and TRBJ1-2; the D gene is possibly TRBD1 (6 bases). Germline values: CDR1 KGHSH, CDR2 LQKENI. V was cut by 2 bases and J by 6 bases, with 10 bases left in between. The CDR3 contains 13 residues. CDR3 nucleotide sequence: TGTGCCAGCTCACCAACAGAGGGGGATGGCTACACCTTC. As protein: CASSPTEGDGYTF.

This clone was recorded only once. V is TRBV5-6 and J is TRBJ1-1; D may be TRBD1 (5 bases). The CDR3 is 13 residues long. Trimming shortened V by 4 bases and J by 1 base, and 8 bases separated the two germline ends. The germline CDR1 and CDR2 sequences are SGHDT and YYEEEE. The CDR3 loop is CASSPGPNTEAFF. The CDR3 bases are TGTGCCAGCAGCCCGGGGCCGAACACTGAAGCTTTCTTT.

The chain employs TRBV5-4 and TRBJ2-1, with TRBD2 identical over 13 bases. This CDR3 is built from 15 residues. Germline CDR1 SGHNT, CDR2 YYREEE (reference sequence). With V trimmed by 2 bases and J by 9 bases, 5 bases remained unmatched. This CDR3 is CASSLTSGRAGEQFF. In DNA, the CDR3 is TGTGCCAGCAGCTTAACTAGCGGGAGGGCCGGTGAGCAGTTCTTC.

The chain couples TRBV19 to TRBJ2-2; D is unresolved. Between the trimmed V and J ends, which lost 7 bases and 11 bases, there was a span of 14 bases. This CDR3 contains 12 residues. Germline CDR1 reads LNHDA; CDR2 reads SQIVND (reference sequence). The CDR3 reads CASNAQTHELFF. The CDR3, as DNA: TGTGCCAGTAACGCCCAGACCCACGAGCTGTTTTTT.

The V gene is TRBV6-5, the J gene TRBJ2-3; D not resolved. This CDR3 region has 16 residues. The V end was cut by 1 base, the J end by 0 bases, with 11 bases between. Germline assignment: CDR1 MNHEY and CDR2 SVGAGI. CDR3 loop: CASSYFVGESTDTQYF. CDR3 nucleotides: TGTGCCAGCAGTTACTTCGTCGGAGAGAGCACAGATACGCAGTATTTT.

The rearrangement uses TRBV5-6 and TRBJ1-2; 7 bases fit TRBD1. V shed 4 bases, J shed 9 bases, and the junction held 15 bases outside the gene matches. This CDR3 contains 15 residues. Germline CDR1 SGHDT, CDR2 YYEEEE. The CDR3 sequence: CASSPWDSTPPSYTF. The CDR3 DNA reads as TGTGCCAGCAGCCCTTGGGACAGCACCCCACCGAGCTACACCTTC. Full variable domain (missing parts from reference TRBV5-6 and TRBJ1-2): DAGVTQSPTHLIKTRGQQVTLRCSPKSGHDTVSWYQQALGQGPQFIFQYYEEEERQRGNFPDRFSGHQFPNYSSELNVNALLLGDSALYLCASSPWDSTPPSYTFGSGTRLTVV.

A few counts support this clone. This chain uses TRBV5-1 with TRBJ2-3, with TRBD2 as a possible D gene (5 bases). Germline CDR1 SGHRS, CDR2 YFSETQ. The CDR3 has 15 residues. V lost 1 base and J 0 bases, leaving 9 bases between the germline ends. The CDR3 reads CASSLNSVSTDTQYF. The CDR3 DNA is TGCGCCAGCAGCTTGAATAGCGTTAGCACAGATACGCAGTATTTT.

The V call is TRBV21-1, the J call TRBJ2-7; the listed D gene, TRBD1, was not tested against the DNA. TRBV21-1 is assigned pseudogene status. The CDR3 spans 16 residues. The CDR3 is CARTNPDRAHSYEQYF. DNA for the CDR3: TGTGCCAGAACCAACCCCGACAGGGCCCACTCCTACGAGCAGTACTTC.

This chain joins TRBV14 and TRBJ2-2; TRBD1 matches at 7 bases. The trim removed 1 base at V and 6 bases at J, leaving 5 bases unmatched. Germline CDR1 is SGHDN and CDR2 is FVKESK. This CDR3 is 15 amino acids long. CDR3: CASSQVPTGAGELFF. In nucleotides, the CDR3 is TGTGCCAGCAGCCAAGTACCCACAGGGGCCGGGGAGCTGTTTTTT. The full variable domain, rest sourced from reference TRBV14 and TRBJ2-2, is EAGVTQFPSHSVIEKGQTVTLRCDPISGHDNLYWYRRVMGKEIKFLLHFVKESKQDESGMPNNRFLAERTGGTYSTLKVQPAELEDSGVYFCASSQVPTGAGELFFGEGSRLTVL.

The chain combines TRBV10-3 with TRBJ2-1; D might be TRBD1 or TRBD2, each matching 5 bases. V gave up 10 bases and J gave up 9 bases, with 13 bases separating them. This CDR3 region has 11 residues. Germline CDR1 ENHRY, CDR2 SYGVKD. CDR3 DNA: TGTGCCACCACTCGGGACGCTGAGCAGTTCTTC. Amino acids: CATTRDAEQFF.

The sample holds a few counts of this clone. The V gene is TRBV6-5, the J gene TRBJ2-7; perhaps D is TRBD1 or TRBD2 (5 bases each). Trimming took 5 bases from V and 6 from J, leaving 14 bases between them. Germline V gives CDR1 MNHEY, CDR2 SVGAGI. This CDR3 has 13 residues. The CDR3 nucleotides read TGTGCCAGCAGTGAGTGGGGGTCGGGCGAGCAGTACTTC. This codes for CASSEWGSGEQYF.

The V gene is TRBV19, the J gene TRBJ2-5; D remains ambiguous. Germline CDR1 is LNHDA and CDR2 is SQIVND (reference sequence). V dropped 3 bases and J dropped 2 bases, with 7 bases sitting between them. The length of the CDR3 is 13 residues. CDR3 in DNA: TGTGCCAGTAGTATTAGCCAGCAAGAGACCCAGTACTTC. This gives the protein CASSISQQETQYF.

CDR3 DNA: TGTGCCATCGGAGAAACGACAGAAAAACTGTTTTTT. Translation: CAIGETTEKLFF. The chain couples TRBV10-3 to TRBJ1-4; no definite D call. The ends were cut back, 8 bases at V and 8 bases at J, with 12 bases in the middle. Germline V lookup: CDR1 ENHRY, CDR2 SYGVKD. The length of the CDR3 is 12 residues.

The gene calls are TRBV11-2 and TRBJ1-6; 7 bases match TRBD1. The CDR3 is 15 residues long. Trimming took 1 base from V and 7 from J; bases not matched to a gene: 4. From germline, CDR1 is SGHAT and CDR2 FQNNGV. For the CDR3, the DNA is TGTGCCAGCAGCTTAGTCACAGGGGAGAATTCACCCCTCCACTTT. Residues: CASSLVTGENSPLHF.

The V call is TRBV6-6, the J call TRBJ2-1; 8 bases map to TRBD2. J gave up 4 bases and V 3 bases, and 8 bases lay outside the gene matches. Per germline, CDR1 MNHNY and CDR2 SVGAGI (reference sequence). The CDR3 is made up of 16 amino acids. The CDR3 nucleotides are TGTGCCAGCAGTTATCTCCGTAGCGGGGTTTACAATGAGCAGTTCTTC. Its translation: CASSYLRSGVYNEQFF.

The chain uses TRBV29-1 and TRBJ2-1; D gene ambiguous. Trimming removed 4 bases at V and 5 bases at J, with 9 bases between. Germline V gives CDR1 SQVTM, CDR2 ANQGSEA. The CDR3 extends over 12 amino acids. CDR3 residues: CSVGDQHNEQFF. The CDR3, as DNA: TGCAGCGTTGGCGACCAGCACAATGAGCAGTTCTTC.

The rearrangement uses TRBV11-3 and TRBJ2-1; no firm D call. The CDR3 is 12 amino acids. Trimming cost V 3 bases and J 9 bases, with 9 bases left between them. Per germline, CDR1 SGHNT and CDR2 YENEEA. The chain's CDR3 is CASSFNRAEQFF. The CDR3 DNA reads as TGTGCCAGCAGCTTCAACCGGGCTGAGCAGTTCTTC.

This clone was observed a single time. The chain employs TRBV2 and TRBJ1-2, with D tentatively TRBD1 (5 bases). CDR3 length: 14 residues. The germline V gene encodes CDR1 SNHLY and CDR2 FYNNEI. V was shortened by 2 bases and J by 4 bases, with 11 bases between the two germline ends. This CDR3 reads CASSEQGSGYGYTF. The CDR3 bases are TGTGCCAGCAGTGAACAGGGTTCGGGCTATGGCTACACCTTC.

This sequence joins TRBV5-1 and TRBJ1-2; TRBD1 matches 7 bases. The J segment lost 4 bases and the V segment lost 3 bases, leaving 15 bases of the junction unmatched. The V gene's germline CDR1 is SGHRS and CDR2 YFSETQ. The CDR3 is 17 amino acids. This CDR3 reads CASSSGQIGSVGYGYTF. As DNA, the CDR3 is TGCGCCAGCAGCTCGGGACAGATAGGTTCCGTCGGCTATGGCTACACCTTC.

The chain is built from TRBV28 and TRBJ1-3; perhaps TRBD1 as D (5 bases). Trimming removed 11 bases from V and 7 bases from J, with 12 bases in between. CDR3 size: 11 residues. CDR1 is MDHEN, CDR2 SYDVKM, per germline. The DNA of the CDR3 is TGTGCCTCCGGGGGGGGGAACACCATATATTTT. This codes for CASGGGNTIYF.

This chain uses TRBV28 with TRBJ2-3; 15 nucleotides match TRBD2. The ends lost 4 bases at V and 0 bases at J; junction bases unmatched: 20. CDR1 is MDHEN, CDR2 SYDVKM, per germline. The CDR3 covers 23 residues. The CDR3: CASSSRTSGRARYDFYSTDTQYF. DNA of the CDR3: TGTGCCAGCAGTTCCAGGACTAGCGGGAGGGCACGCTATGACTTTTATAGCACAGATACGCAGTATTTT.

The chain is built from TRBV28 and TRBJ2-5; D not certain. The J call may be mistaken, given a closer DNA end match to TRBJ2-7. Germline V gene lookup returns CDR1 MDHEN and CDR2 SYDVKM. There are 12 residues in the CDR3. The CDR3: CASSLRATEQYF. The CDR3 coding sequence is TGTGCCAGCAGTTTAAGGGCAACCGAGCAGTACTTC.